Listed here are 2 T cell receptor beta chains from one sample, sequenced in a study of identical twins. From the 5' RACE reads, TCRdb called clonotypes with MiXCR, one entry per CDR3 protein. Of around 140,000 distinct CDR3 sequences listed, around 3.5% are singletons. Sequenced material: memory T cells sorted from blood. These receptors came from a man aged 18 to 30 in good health.

This clonotype has just a few counts. The chain is built from TRBV28 and TRBJ1-3; D is perhaps TRBD1 (6 bases). Trimming removed 4 bases at V and 5 bases at J, with 18 bases between. CDR1 and CDR2 from the germline V gene are MDHEN and SYDVKM. The CDR3 is 16 residues long. The CDR3 DNA follows: TGTGCCAGCAGTTCCCCCGGCGGGGGCTGGAGAAACACCATATATTTT. Its translation: CASSSPGGGWRNTIYF.

This clonotype was seen ten or more times. The chain combines TRBV3-1 with TRBJ2-5; no clear D. This CDR3 comprises 13 residues. CDR1 and CDR2 (germline): LGHDT, YNNKEL (reference sequence). The V and J ends lost 4 bases and 1 base respectively, with 7 bases between them. The CDR3 reads CASSRPVQETQYF. The CDR3 DNA follows: TGTGCCAGCAGCCGGCCCGTCCAAGAGACCCAGTACTTC.